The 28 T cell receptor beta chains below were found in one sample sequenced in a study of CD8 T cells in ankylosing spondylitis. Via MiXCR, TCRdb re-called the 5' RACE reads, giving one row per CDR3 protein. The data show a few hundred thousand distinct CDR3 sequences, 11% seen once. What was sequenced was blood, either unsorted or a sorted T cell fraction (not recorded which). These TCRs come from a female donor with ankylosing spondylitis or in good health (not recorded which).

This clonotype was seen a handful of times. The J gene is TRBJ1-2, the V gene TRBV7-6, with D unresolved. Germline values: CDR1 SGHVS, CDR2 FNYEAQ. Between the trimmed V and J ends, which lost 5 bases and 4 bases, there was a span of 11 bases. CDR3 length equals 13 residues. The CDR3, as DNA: TGTGCCAGCAGCGAGACCGGAGCCTATGGCTACACCTTC. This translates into CASSETGAYGYTF. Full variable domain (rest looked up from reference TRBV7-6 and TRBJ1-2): GAGVSQSPRYKVTKRGQDVALRCDPISGHVSLYWYRQALGQGPEFLTYFNYEAQQDKSGLPNDRFSAERPEGSISTLTIQRTEQRDSAMYRCASSETGAYGYTFGSGTRLTVV.

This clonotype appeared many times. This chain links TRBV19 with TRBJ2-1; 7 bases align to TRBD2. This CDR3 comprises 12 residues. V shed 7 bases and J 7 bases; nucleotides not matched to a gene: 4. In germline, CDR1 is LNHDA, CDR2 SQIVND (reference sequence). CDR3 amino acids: CASTLGGNEQFF. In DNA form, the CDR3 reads TGTGCCAGTACCCTGGGGGGGAATGAGCAGTTCTTC.

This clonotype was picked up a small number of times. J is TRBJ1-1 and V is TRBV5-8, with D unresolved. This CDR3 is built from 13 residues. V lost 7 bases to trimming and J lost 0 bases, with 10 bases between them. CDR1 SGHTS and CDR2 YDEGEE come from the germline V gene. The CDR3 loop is CASPPGLNTEAFF. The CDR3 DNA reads TGTGCCAGCCCCCCCGGACTGAACACTGAAGCTTTCTTT.

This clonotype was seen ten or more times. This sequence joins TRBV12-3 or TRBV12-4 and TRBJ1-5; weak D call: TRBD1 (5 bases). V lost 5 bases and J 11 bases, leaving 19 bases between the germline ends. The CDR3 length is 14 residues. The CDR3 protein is CASSLGGDSGSQHF. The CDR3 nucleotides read TGTGCCAGCAGTCTGGGAGGGGACTCGGGGTCCCAGCATTTT.

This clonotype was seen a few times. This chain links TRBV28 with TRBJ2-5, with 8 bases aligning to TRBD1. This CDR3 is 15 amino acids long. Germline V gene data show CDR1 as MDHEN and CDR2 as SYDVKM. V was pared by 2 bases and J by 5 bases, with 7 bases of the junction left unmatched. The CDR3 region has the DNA TGTGCCAGCAGTTTACCAACAGGGGGGCGGGAGACCCAGTACTTC. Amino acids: CASSLPTGGRETQYF.

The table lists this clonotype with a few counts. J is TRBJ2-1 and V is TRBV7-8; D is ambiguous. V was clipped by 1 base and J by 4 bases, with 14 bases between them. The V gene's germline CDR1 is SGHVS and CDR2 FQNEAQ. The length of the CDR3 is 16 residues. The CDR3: CASSLGGRQRYNEQFF. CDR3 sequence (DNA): TGTGCCAGCAGCTTAGGTGGCCGTCAACGGTACAATGAGCAGTTCTTC.

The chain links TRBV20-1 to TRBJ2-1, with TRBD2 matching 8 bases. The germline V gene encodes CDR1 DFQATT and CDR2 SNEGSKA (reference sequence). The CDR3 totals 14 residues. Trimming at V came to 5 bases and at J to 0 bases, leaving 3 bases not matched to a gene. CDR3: CSARTSYSYNEQFF. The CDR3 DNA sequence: TGCAGTGCTCGGACTAGCTACTCCTACAATGAGCAGTTCTTC.

The CDR3 spells CATGVRGPTDTQYF. CDR3 nucleotide sequence: TGTGCCACCGGAGTGCGGGGCCCCACAGATACGCAGTATTTT. V gene TRBV15 combines with J gene TRBJ2-3; a possible D gene is TRBD2 (6 bases). Trimming removed 8 bases from V and 2 bases from J, with 14 bases in between. Germline V gene sequence: CDR1 LNHNV, CDR2 YYDKDF (reference sequence). CDR3 length equals 14 residues.

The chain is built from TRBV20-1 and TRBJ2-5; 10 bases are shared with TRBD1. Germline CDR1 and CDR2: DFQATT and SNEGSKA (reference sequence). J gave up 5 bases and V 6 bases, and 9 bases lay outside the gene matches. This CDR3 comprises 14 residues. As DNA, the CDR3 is TGCAGTGCCAAGGGGACAGGGGAATGGGAGACCCAGTACTTC. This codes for CSAKGTGEWETQYF.

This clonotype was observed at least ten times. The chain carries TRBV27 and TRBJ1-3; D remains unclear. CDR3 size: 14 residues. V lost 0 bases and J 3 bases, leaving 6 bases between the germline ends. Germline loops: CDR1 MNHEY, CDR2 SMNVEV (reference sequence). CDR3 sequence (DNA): TGTGCCAGCAGTTTATCCAGCCTTGGAAACACCATATATTTT. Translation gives CASSLSSLGNTIYF.

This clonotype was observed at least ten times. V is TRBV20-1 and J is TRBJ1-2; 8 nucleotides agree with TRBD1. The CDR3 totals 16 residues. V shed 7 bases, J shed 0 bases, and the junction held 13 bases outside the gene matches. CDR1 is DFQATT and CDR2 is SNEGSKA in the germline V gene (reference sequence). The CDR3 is CSVRGQGVQANYGYTF. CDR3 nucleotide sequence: TGCAGTGTCAGGGGGCAGGGGGTACAAGCTAACTATGGCTACACCTTC.

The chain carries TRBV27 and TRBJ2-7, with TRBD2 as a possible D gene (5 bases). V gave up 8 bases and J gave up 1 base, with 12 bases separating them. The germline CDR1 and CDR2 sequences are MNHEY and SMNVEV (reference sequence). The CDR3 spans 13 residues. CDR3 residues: CASSGVRSYEQYF. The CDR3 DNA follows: TGTGCCAGCTCCGGGGTAAGGTCCTACGAGCAGTACTTC.

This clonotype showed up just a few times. CDR3 region: CSARDNSISSYNEQFF. The CDR3 bases are TGCAGTGCTAGAGATAATTCCATTTCTAGTTACAATGAGCAGTTCTTC. V is TRBV20-1 and J is TRBJ2-1; unclear D gene. Germline lookup yields CDR1 DFQATT and CDR2 SNEGSKA (reference sequence). Trimming took off 0 bases at V and 4 bases at J, with 16 bases between the two ends. This CDR3 region has 16 residues.

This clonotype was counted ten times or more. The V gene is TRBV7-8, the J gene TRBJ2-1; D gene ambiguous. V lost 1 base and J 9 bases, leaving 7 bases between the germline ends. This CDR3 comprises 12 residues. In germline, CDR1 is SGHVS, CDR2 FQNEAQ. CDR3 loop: CASSLDEAEQFF. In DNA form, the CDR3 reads TGTGCCAGCAGCTTAGACGAGGCTGAGCAGTTCTTC.

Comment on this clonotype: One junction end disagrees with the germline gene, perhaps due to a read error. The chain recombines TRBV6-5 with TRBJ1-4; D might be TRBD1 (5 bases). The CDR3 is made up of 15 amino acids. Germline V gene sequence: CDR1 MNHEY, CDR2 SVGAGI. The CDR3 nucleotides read TGTGTCAGCAGTTACTCCGGCAGGGTGGATGGAAAACTGTTTTTT. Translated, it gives CVSSYSGRVDGKLFF.

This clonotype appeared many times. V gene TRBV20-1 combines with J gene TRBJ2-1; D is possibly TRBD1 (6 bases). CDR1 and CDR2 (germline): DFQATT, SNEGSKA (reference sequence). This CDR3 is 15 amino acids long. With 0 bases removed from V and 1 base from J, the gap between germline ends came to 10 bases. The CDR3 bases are TGCAGTGCTAGAGAACAGGGCACATCCTACAATGAGCAGTTCTTC. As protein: CSAREQGTSYNEQFF.

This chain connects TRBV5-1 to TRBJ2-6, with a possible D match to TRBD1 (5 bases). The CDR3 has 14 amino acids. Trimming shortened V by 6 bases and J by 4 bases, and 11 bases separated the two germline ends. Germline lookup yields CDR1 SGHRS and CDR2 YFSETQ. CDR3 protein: CASKGVYGANVLTF. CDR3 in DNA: TGCGCCAGCAAAGGGGTCTACGGGGCCAACGTCCTGACTTTC.

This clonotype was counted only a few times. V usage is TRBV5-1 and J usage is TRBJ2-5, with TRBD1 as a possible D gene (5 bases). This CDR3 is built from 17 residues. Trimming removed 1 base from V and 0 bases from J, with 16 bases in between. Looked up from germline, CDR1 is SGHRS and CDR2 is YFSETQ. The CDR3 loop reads CASSLNVVPGYQETQYF. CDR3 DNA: TGCGCCAGCAGCTTGAACGTGGTTCCAGGGTACCAAGAGACCCAGTACTTC.

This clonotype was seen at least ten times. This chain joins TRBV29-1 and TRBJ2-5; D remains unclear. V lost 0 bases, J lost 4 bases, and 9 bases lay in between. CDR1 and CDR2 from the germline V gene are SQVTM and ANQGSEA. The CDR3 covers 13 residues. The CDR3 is CSVEDQTRETQYF. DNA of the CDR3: TGCAGCGTTGAAGACCAGACCAGAGAGACCCAGTACTTC.

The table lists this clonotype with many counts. In nucleotides, the CDR3 is TGCGCCAGCAGCTTAAGCGATTTCCCCTCTGGAAACACCATATATTTT. It codes for CASSLSDFPSGNTIYF. This chain connects TRBV5-1 to TRBJ1-3; no reliable D call. The CDR3 extends over 16 amino acids. V lost 2 bases, J lost 0 bases, and 12 bases lay in between. CDR1 SGHRS and CDR2 YFSETQ come from the germline V gene.

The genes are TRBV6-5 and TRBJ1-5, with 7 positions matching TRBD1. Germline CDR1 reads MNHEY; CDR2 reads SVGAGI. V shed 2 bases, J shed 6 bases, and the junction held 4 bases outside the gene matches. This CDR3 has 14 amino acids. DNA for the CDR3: TGTGCCAGCAGTTACCGAGGGGGCGGTCAGCCCCAGCATTTT. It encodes CASSYRGGGQPQHF.

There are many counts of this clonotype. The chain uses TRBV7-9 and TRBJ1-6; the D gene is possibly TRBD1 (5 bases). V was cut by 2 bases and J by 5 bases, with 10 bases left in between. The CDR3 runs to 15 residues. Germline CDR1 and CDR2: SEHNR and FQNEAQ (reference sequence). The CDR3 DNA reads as TGTGCCAGCAGCTTACGGGGACTCCATAATTCACCCCTCCACTTT. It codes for CASSLRGLHNSPLHF.

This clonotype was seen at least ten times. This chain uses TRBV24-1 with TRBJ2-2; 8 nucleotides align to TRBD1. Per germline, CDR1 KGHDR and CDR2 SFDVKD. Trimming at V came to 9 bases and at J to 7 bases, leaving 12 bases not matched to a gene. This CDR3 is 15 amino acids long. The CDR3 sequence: CATADRAGFGGELFF. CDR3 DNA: TGTGCCACCGCGGACAGGGCCGGGTTTGGCGGGGAGCTGTTTTTT.

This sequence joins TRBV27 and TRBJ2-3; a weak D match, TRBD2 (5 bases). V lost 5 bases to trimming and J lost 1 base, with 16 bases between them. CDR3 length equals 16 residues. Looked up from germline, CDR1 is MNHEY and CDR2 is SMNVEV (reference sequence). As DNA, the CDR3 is TGTGCCAGCAGTCCGAACCCGTGGGGAGGCACAGATACGCAGTATTTT. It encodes CASSPNPWGGTDTQYF.

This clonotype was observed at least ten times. CDR3 in amino acids: CSVKTGVDQPQHF. CDR3 coding DNA: TGCAGCGTTAAGACAGGGGTCGACCAGCCCCAGCATTTT. This chain connects TRBV29-1 to TRBJ1-5, with TRBD1 matching over 8 bases. Germline-derived CDR1 and CDR2 are SQVTM and ANQGSEA. This CDR3 region has 13 residues. J was trimmed by 7 bases and V by 5 bases; bases with no gene match: 7.

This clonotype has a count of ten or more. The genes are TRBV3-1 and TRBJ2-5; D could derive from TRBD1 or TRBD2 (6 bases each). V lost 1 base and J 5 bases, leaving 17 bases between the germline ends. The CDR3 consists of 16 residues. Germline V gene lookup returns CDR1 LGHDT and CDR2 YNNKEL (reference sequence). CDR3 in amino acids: CASSQAVRLGGETQYF. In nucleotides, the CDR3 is TGTGCCAGCAGCCAAGCGGTTAGACTAGGGGGTGAGACCCAGTACTTC.

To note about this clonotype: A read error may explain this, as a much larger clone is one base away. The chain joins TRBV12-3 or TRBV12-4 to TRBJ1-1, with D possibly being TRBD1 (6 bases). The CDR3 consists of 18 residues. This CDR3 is CTSSFRGLTGGVRTEAFF. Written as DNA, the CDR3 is TGTACCAGCAGTTTCCGTGGTTTGACAGGTGGAGTTCGAACTGAAGCTTTCTTT.

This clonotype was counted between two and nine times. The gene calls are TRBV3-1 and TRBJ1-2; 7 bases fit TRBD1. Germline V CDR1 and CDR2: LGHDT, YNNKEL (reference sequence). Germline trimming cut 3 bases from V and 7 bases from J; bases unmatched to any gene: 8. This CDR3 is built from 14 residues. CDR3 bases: TGTGCCAGCAGCCAGCCCGACAGGGTCGGTGGCTACACCTTC. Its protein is CASSQPDRVGGYTF.